The present entry profiles one T cell receptor beta chain with its context. The antigen is undetermined. CDR1 is MNHEY, CDR2 SVGAGI, per germline. V gave up 6 bases and J gave up 5 bases, with 14 bases separating them. This CDR3 is 13 amino acids long. The entry originates in a study of pediatric ulcerative colitis. Study-level results: In rectum, acute severe colitis had expanded clones and less diversity.

Rectal tissue came from one to two pinch biopsies taken at colonoscopy. Only in-frame clones appear in the TCRdb table, and some are missing; sequencing was by immunoSEQ multiplex PCR. The table lists 20,000 to 30,000 clones, over 65% of them singletons. This TCR was recovered from a boy between 10 and 17 years old with severe ulcerative colitis. Sequences were obtained from gut tissue. The chain combines TRBV6-5 with TRBJ2-7; D may be TRBD2 (6 bases). The CDR3 sequence is CASRRDAYHEQYF. In DNA form, the CDR3 reads TGTGCCAGCAGGCGGGACGCTTACCACGAGCAGTACTTC.